This T cell receptor beta chain was identified during a study of vaccination and CD4 T cells after COVID-19. Background on the study: Post-COVID specimens were obtained a median around 100 days after diagnosis (range 35 to 161). Overlapping peptides covering the spike proteins of SARS-CoV-2, HCoV-NL63, HCoV-OC43 and HCoV-229E were added to stimulate cells. General study results and limits: The great majority, 304 of 307 vaccine-specific clones, proved spike mono-reactive in convalescent patients.

Stated treatment: roughly nine-day PBMC culture with coronavirus spike peptide pools or control peptides (ViraFEST assay). Positive PCR tests were logged from March through December 2020, ahead of US Alpha, Beta and Delta variants. Turning to this clonotype: Its cognate antigen is unknown.

Oncomine TCR Beta short-read sequencing was applied to DNA from cultured CD4+ T cells. TCRdb recomputed calls from the PCR reads with MiXCR, one row per CDR3 protein. The data show a few thousand distinct CDR3 sequences, roughly three quarters seen once. The CDR3 runs 17 residues. V shed 4 bases and J shed 4 bases, with 22 bases lying between them. The germline V gene has CDR1 MDHEN and CDR2 SYDVKM. Sequencing was done on a sample of CD4+ T cells from blood, cultured in vitro. V usage is TRBV28 and J usage is TRBJ1-2, with D tentatively TRBD1 (6 bases). This clonotype was obtained from a human donor who had recovered from COVID-19. Here the CDR3 reads CASSSPPRGEGLYGYTF. The CDR3 DNA follows: TGTGCCAGCAGTTCTCCCCCCAGGGGTGAGGGACTCTATGGCTACACCTTC.